What follows are 31 T cell receptor beta chains derived from one specimen sequenced in a study of Tregs in tolerant kidney transplant recipients. Recipients received nonmyeloablative bone marrow transplants from related graft donors, with transient mixed chimerism. Sequenced by immunoSEQ multiplex PCR; TCRdb stores in-frame clones only, minus some. Here the sample spans tens of thousands of clones, roughly nine tenths being singletons. Sample: CD8+ T cells from blood (PBMCs), taken 24 months after the transplant. Receptor source: a human patient who received a combined kidney and bone marrow transplant. T cells may partly derive from the graft donor.

This chain connects TRBV7-9 to TRBJ2-1, with a possible D match to TRBD2 (6 bases). The CDR3 runs to 13 residues. CDR1 and CDR2 (germline): SEHNR, FQNEAQ (reference sequence). Trimming left V 3 bases short and J 6 bases short, with 9 bases between. The CDR3 is CASSLWTINEQFF. CDR3 nucleotide sequence: TGTGCCAGCAGCTTGTGGACTATCAATGAGCAGTTCTTC.

The rearrangement uses TRBV5-1 and TRBJ2-7, with D possibly TRBD1 on 5 matching bases. The V and J ends lost 7 bases and 5 bases respectively, with 19 bases between them. CDR3 length: 14 amino acids. Germline loops: CDR1 SGHRS, CDR2 YFSETQ. As DNA, the CDR3 is TGCGCCAGCGCACAGGACCTATCGAGTGACGAGCAGTACTTC. This codes for CASAQDLSSDEQYF. Using reference TRBV5-1 and TRBJ2-7 for the parts outside the CDR3, the full variable domain is KAGVTQTPRYLIKTRGQQVTLSCSPISGHRSVSWYQQTPGQGLQFLFEYFSETQRNKGNFPGRFSGRQFSNSRSEMNVSTLELGDSALYLCASAQDLSSDEQYFGPGTRLTVT.

V usage is TRBV6-5 and J usage is TRBJ2-5; the D gene is possibly TRBD2 (7 bases). From germline, CDR1 is MNHEY and CDR2 SVGAGI. The V gene lost 0 bases and the J gene lost 5 bases, with 13 bases spanning the gap. This CDR3 has 15 residues. CDR3 DNA sequence: TGTGCCAGCAGTTACTCAGGGGGGGGGCTGGAGACCCAGTACTTC. Protein sequence: CASSYSGGGLETQYF.

Comments on this clone: One end of the junction fails to match germline, which may point to a read error. The chain employs TRBV7-2 and TRBJ2-1; possible D gene TRBD2, 7 bases. The germline V gene encodes CDR1 SGHTA and CDR2 FQGNSA. The CDR3 length is 15 residues. The CDR3 DNA follows: TGTGCCAGCACCTTACAGGATGGGGGGGGCGATGAGCAGTTCTTC. Translation: CASTLQDGGGDEQFF.

The chain couples TRBV7-2 to TRBJ1-6; D remains ambiguous. V was clipped by 2 bases and J by 8 bases, with 13 bases between them. CDR3 size: 15 residues. Germline V gives CDR1 SGHTA, CDR2 FQGNSA. In nucleotides, the CDR3 is TGTGCCAGCAGCTTAACCCCGCGGGTAGATTCACCCCTCCACTTT. This encodes CASSLTPRVDSPLHF.

The chain carries TRBV11-2 and TRBJ2-3; possibly TRBD1 for D (6 bases). Trimming left V 5 bases short and J 7 bases short, with 25 bases between. Germline CDR1 reads SGHAT; CDR2 reads FQNNGV. This CDR3 is 17 amino acids long. CDR3 coding DNA: TGTGCCAGCAGCCCCCAGCTCGGCAGGACAGTGAGGAATACGCAGTATTTT. It translates to CASSPQLGRTVRNTQYF. The entire variable domain, with the rest obtained from reference TRBV11-2 and TRBJ2-3, is as follows: EAGVAQSPRYKIIEKRQSVAFWCNPISGHATLYWYQQILGQGPKLLIQFQNNGVVDDSQLPKDRFSAERLKGVDSTLKIQPAKLEDSAVYLCASSPQLGRTVRNTQYFGPGTRLTVL.

The chain combines TRBV7-6 with TRBJ2-2; D is undetermined. Per the germline V gene, CDR1 is SGHVS and CDR2 is FNYEAQ. Trimming removed 5 bases at V and 7 bases at J, with 11 bases between. The CDR3 totals 13 residues. CDR3 in DNA: TGTGCCAGCAGCCCCCACCGCGACGGGGAGCTGTTTTTT. This codes for CASSPHRDGELFF.

The chain joins TRBV9 to TRBJ1-3; a weak D match, TRBD1 (6 bases). V was pared by 3 bases and J by 0 bases, with 10 bases between. The germline V gene has CDR1 SGDLS and CDR2 YYNGEE. The CDR3 spans 15 residues. The CDR3 nucleotides read TGTGCCAGCAGCGCCTCAGGGGCCTCTGGAAACACCATATATTTT. This sequence encodes CASSASGASGNTIYF.

The rearrangement uses TRBV29-1 and TRBJ2-1, with TRBD1 identical over 9 bases. The germline V gene encodes CDR1 SQVTM and CDR2 ANQGSEA. V lost 6 bases to trimming and J lost 2 bases; unmatched junction nucleotides: 5. This CDR3 comprises 14 residues. CDR3 sequence reads: CSVAGTGTYNEQFF. The CDR3, as DNA: TGCAGCGTAGCCGGGACAGGGACCTACAATGAGCAGTTCTTC.

The chain employs TRBV7-9 and TRBJ2-1, with D hard to call. The CDR3 is made up of 12 amino acids. Germline V gene sequence: CDR1 SEHNR, CDR2 FQNEAQ (reference sequence). The germline V and J ends were trimmed by 5 bases and 1 base, with 3 bases remaining between them. CDR3 sequence: CASSPSYNEQFF. Written as DNA, the CDR3 is TGTGCCAGCAGCCCATCCTACAATGAGCAGTTCTTC. The variable domain in full, completed from reference TRBV7-9 and TRBJ2-1, reads DTGVSQNPRHKITKRGQNVTFRCDPISEHNRLYWYRQTLGQGPEFLTYFQNEAQLEKSRLLSDRFSAERPKGSFSTLEIQRTEQGDSAMYLCASSPSYNEQFFGPGTRLTVL.

This chain joins TRBV15 and TRBJ2-5; 11 bases are shared with TRBD1. The J call may be wrong; the DNA end is better matched by TRBJ2-7. The CDR3 has 14 amino acids. Germline V gene lookup returns CDR1 LNHNV and CDR2 YYDKDF (reference sequence). The DNA for the CDR3 is TGTGCCACCAGCGGGGGACAGGGGGCCTACGAGCAGTACTTC. Protein sequence: CATSGGQGAYEQYF.

This clone was counted once. The rearrangement joins TRBV25-1 to TRBJ2-7; 8 nucleotides line up with TRBD2. V trimming: 4 bases; J trimming: 2 bases; junction bases outside the gene matches: 4. The CDR3 has 14 amino acids. Germline values: CDR1 MGHDK, CDR2 SYGVNS. The CDR3 DNA reads as TGTGCCAGCAGTGGCTCTAGCGGGCCCTACGAGCAGTACTTC. It codes for CASSGSSGPYEQYF.

The V call is TRBV9, the J call TRBJ2-1; 8 bases agree with TRBD2. The V and J ends lost 4 bases and 0 bases, in that order; junction bases with no gene match: 9. Germline values: CDR1 SGDLS, CDR2 YYNGEE. This CDR3 contains 17 residues. The CDR3 DNA follows: TGTGCCAGCAGCCCCGGGGGGGGCGGGAGCTCCTACAATGAGCAGTTCTTC. It translates to CASSPGGGGSSYNEQFF.

The rearrangement uses TRBV29-1 and TRBJ2-5; perhaps TRBD1 as D (5 bases). V lost 5 bases and J lost 1, with 14 bases in between. CDR3 length equals 14 residues. Germline CDR1 and CDR2: SQVTM and ANQGSEA. CDR3 sequence: CSVPNPGSQETQYF. The DNA for the CDR3 is TGCAGCGTTCCTAATCCAGGGTCCCAAGAGACCCAGTACTTC. Full variable domain (missing parts from reference TRBV29-1 and TRBJ2-5): SAVISQKPSRDICQRGTSLTIQCQVDSQVTMMFWYRQQPGQSLTLIATANQGSEATYESGFVIDKFPISRPNLTFSTLTVSNMSPEDSSIYLCSVPNPGSQETQYFGPGTRLLVL.

The chain has TRBV10-3 and TRBJ2-1; D may be TRBD2 (6 bases). This CDR3 spans 15 amino acids. CDR1 is ENHRY, CDR2 SYGVKD, per germline. V lost 8 bases and J lost 8, with 22 bases in between. CDR3 nucleotides: TGTGCCATCGGGATTCCCGGGACTCCCCGAGATGAGCAGTTCTTC. This sequence encodes CAIGIPGTPRDEQFF.

This clone has a single count. The J gene is TRBJ2-5, the V gene TRBV4-2; a weak D match, TRBD1 (6 bases). The CDR3 spans 15 residues. Trimming removed 1 base at V and 2 bases at J, with 11 bases between. Germline V gene lookup returns CDR1 LGHNA and CDR2 YNFKEQ. The CDR3 is CASSQARGQQETQYF. The CDR3 coding sequence is TGTGCCAGCAGCCAAGCTCGGGGACAACAAGAGACCCAGTACTTC.

The chain recombines TRBV7-9 with TRBJ2-5; TRBD2 agrees at 8 bases. With the DNA end fitting TRBJ2-7 better, the J assignment may be wrong. The germline V gene has CDR1 SEHNR and CDR2 FQNEAQ (reference sequence). There are 15 residues in the CDR3. CDR3: CASSEGRRGDFEQYF. The CDR3 nucleotides are TGTGCCAGCAGCGAGGGGCGGCGGGGGGACTTCGAGCAGTACTTC.

This chain links TRBV15 with TRBJ2-7; D is possibly TRBD2 (5 bases). Trimming removed 4 bases at V and 3 bases at J, with 10 bases between. This CDR3 comprises 13 residues. In germline, CDR1 is LNHNV, CDR2 YYDKDF (reference sequence). As DNA, the CDR3 is TGTGCCACCAGCACCGGACTCAACTACGAGCAGTACTTC. This codes for CATSTGLNYEQYF. Full variable domain (remainder filled in from reference TRBV15 and TRBJ2-7): DAMVIQNPRYQVTQFGKPVTLSCSQTLNHNVMYWYQQKSSQAPKLLFHYYDKDFNNEADTPDNFQSRRPNTSFCFLDIRSPGLGDTAMYLCATSTGLNYEQYFGPGTRLTVT.

This clone was recorded once. J is TRBJ2-7 and V is TRBV7-2, with D unclear. CDR3 length: 13 residues. Germline CDR1 SGHTA, CDR2 FQGNSA. The V end was cut by 2 bases, the J end by 3 bases, with 8 bases between. The CDR3 reads CASSLRGYYEQYF. As DNA, the CDR3 is TGTGCCAGCAGCTTAAGAGGTTACTACGAGCAGTACTTC.

This clone was seen only once. V gene TRBV9 combines with J gene TRBJ2-7; a possible D gene is TRBD1 (5 bases). Germline V gives CDR1 SGDLS, CDR2 YYNGEE. The V end lost 4 bases, the J end lost 0 bases, and 8 bases lay between the germline ends. The CDR3 runs to 13 residues. The CDR3 bases are TGTGCCAGCAGCCCGGACAACTCCTACGAGCAGTACTTC. Residues: CASSPDNSYEQYF. Drawing the rest from reference TRBV9 and TRBJ2-7, the complete variable domain is DSGVTQTPKHLITATGQRVTLRCSPRSGDLSVYWYQQSLDQGLQFLIQYYNGEERAKGNILERFSAQQFPDLHSELNLSSLELGDSALYFCASSPDNSYEQYFGPGTRLTVT.

By share of the sample, this clone is medium-sized. V gene TRBV7-3 combines with J gene TRBJ2-1, with a tentative D call TRBD2 (7 bases). CDR1 is SGHTA, CDR2 FQGTGA, per germline. V gave up 3 bases and J gave up 5 bases, with 11 bases separating them. This CDR3 has 14 amino acids. The CDR3 DNA reads as TGTGCCAGCAGCTTGGGGGGGGCACACAATGAGCAGTTCTTC. Its protein product is CASSLGGAHNEQFF.

V is TRBV7-9 and J is TRBJ2-1; a weak D match, TRBD1 (5 bases). CDR3 length: 16 residues. Germline V CDR1 and CDR2: SEHNR, FQNEAQ (reference sequence). Between the trimmed V and J ends, which lost 2 bases and 4 bases, there was a span of 15 bases. Written as DNA, the CDR3 is TGTGCCAGCAGCTTACTAGGGGCTAGACGGTACAATGAGCAGTTCTTC. Its translation is CASSLLGARRYNEQFF.

This rearrangement joins TRBV27 to TRBJ2-1, with D hard to call. The CDR3 has 15 residues. Trimming pared 0 bases from V and 0 bases from J, leaving 6 bases between. CDR1 is MNHEY and CDR2 is SMNVEV in the germline V gene (reference sequence). The CDR3 loop reads CASSLSESSYNEQFF. For the CDR3, the DNA is TGTGCCAGCAGTTTATCTGAGAGCTCCTACAATGAGCAGTTCTTC.

The rearrangement links TRBV18 to TRBJ2-7; TRBD1 is a possible D gene (6 bases). The CDR3 covers 13 residues. CDR1 and CDR2 (germline): KGHSH, LQKENI. V dropped 3 bases and J dropped 0 bases, with 6 bases sitting between them. As DNA, the CDR3 is TGTGCCAGCTCACCGGACAGCTCCTACGAGCAGTACTTC. Translating it yields CASSPDSSYEQYF.

The rearrangement uses TRBV5-4 and TRBJ1-1, with a tentative D call TRBD1 (6 bases). V lost 4 bases and J lost 8, with 21 bases in between. Germline lookup yields CDR1 SGHNT and CDR2 YYREEE (reference sequence). This CDR3 has 15 amino acids. The CDR3, as DNA: TGTGCCAGCAGCCTCGTGCGGGGGGGGGCAGGGGAAGCTTTCTTT. Amino acids: CASSLVRGGAGEAFF.

In its sample, this clone was seen once. V gene TRBV15 combines with J gene TRBJ1-2; TRBD1 matches at 8 bases. The junction had 8 bases not matched to a gene; V was cut back by 4 bases and J by 4 bases. The CDR3 totals 15 residues. Germline V CDR1 and CDR2: LNHNV, YYDKDF (reference sequence). The CDR3 reads CATSTRTGLGYGYTF. In DNA form, the CDR3 reads TGTGCCACCAGCACCAGGACAGGGCTAGGCTATGGCTACACCTTC.

This sequence joins TRBV14 and TRBJ1-2; no clear D gene. CDR1 and CDR2 from the germline V gene are SGHDN and FVKESK. This CDR3 is built from 13 residues. V was trimmed by 0 bases and J by 8 bases, leaving 10 bases between them. CDR3 region: CASSQDWRGGYTF. The CDR3 nucleotides are TGTGCCAGCAGCCAAGACTGGAGAGGGGGCTACACCTTC. The variable domain in full, completed from reference TRBV14 and TRBJ1-2, reads EAGVTQFPSHSVIEKGQTVTLRCDPISGHDNLYWYRRVMGKEIKFLLHFVKESKQDESGMPNNRFLAERTGGTYSTLKVQPAELEDSGVYFCASSQDWRGGYTFGSGTRLTVV.

This rearrangement joins TRBV19 to TRBJ2-1; D is perhaps TRBD2 (6 bases). The V end was cut by 5 bases, the J end by 3 bases, with 8 bases between. The CDR3 is 13 amino acids. Germline-derived CDR1 and CDR2 are LNHDA and SQIVND (reference sequence). The CDR3 bases are TGTGCCAGTAGTGCGGGGAACTACAATGAGCAGTTCTTC. As protein: CASSAGNYNEQFF. The whole variable domain, remainder taken from reference TRBV19 and TRBJ2-1, is DGGITQSPKYLFRKEGQNVTLSCEQNLNHDAMYWYRQDPGQGLRLIYYSQIVNDFQKGDIAEGYSVSREKKESFPLTVTSAQKNPTAFYLCASSAGNYNEQFFGPGTRLTVL.

This clone occurred a few times. The J gene is TRBJ2-7, the V gene TRBV11-3; D ambiguous. The CDR3 is made up of 12 amino acids. CDR1 and CDR2 (germline): SGHNT, YENEEA. The germline V and J ends were trimmed by 3 bases and 2 bases, with 5 bases remaining between them. This CDR3 is CASSFGPYEQYF. The CDR3 DNA follows: TGTGCCAGCAGCTTTGGCCCCTACGAGCAGTACTTC.

The chain uses TRBV7-9 and TRBJ1-3; 8 nucleotides match TRBD1. Unmatched junction bases numbered 5, after V lost 4 bases and J lost 6 bases. The CDR3 has 14 amino acids. Germline V gives CDR1 SEHNR, CDR2 FQNEAQ (reference sequence). The CDR3 sequence is CASSYQGALNTIYF. The CDR3 bases are TGTGCCAGCAGCTATCAGGGGGCTCTAAACACCATATATTTT.

This chain joins TRBV4-1 and TRBJ1-2; D is possibly TRBD1 (6 bases). Trimming removed 3 bases from V and 8 bases from J, with 22 bases in between. The CDR3 length is 16 residues. Per the germline V gene, CDR1 is MGHRA and CDR2 is YSYEKL. CDR3 nucleotide sequence: TGCGCCAGCAGCCACCATGGAGTAGACCCAGGGGCCGGCTACACCTTC. As protein: CASSHHGVDPGAGYTF.